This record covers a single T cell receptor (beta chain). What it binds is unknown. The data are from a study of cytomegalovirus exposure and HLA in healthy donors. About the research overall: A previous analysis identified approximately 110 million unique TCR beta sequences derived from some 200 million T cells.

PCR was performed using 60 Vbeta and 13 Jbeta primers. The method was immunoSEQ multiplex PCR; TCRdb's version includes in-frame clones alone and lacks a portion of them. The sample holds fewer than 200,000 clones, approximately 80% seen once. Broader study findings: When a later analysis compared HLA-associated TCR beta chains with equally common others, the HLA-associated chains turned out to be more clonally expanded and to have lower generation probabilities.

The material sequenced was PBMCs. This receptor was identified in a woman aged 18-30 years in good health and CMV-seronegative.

The CDR3 nucleotides are TGTGCCACCAGTACCGAGGGTCCCCGTAGCGGGAGGGCCACAGATACGCAGTATTTT. This gives the protein CATSTEGPRSGRATDTQYF. J is TRBJ2-3 and V is TRBV15, with 11 bases that match TRBD2. The CDR3 covers 19 residues. V was clipped by 6 bases and J by 2 bases; unmatched bases: 16. The germline V gene encodes CDR1 LNHNV and CDR2 YYDKDF (reference sequence).